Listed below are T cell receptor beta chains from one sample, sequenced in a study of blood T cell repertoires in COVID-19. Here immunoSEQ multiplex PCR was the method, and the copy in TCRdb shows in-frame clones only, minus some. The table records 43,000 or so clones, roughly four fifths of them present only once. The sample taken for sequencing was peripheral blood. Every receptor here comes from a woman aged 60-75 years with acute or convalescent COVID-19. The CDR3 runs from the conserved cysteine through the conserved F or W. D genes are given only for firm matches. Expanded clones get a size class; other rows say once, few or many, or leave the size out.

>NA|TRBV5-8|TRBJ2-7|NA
TGTGCCAGCAAGGGGTCCCTCTACGAGCAGTACTTC
CASKGSLYEQYF
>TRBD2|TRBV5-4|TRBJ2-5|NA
TGTGCCAGCAGCTCGCGGGGGGAAGAGACCCAGTACTTC
CASSSRGEETQYF
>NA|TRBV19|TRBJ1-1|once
TGTGCCAGTAGTATAGCTAGGCAGCAGAACACTGAAGCTTTCTTT
CASSIARQQNTEAFF
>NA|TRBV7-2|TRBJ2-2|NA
TGTGCCAGCAGCTTAGACTTTACCGGGGAGCTGTTTTTT
CASSLDFTGELFF
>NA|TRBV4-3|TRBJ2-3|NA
TGCGCCAGCAGCTGGGGGCCCTGGGATACGCAGTATTTT
CASSWGPWDTQYF
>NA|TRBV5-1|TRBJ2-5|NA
TGCGCCAGCAGCCCTCAGGGAGGTGAGACCCAGTACTTC
CASSPQGGETQYF
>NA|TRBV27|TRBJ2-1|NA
TGTGCCAGCAGTTTATCCCTATGGAGCTCCTACAATGAGCAGTTCTTC
CASSLSLWSSYNEQFF
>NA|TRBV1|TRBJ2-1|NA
TGCACCAGCAGCCAAGAGGCTGGCGAGCAGTTCTTC
CTSSQEAGEQFF
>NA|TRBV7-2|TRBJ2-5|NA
TGTGCCAGCAGCTTTGGGGGAGGAGAGACCCAGTACTTC
CASSFGGGETQYF
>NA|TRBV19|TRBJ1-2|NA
TGTGCCAGTAGTCTTAAGGGGTCTAACTATGGCTACACCTTC
CASSLKGSNYGYTF
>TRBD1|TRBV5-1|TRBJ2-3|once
TGCGCCAGCAGCGTCCGACAGGGGTGGGGCACAGATACGCAGTATTTT
CASSVRQGWGTDTQYF
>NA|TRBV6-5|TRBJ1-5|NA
TGTGCCAGCACCCGCGGGCATCAGCCCCAGCATTTT
CASTRGHQPQHF
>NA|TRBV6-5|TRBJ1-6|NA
TGTGCCAGCGCGATAGGCGGAGGAGGATCACCCCTCCACTTT
CASAIGGGGSPLHF
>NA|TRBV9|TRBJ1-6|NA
TGTGCCAGCAGCGTATCTGACAACTCCGGCTCCTATAATTCACCCCTCCACTTT
CASSVSDNSGSYNSPLHF
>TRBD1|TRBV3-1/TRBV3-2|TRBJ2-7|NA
TGTGCCAGCAGCCAAGCCGGGACAGACGAGCAGTACTTC
CASSQAGTDEQYF
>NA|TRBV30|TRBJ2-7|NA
TGTGCCTGGAGTGGGGGTCAGGGGCTTCACTACGAGCAGTACTTC
CAWSGGQGLHYEQYF
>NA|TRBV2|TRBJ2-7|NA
TGTGCCAGCATAGTGACTTCCTACGAGCAGTACTTC
CASIVTSYEQYF
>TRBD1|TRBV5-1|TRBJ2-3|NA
TGCGCCAGCAGGATAGGGGGCCCCGAAGATACGCAGTATTTT
CASRIGGPEDTQYF
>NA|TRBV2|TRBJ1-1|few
TGTGCCAGCATCTTTGACAGCCCCACTGAAGCTTTCTTT
CASIFDSPTEAFF
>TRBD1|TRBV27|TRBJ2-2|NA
TGTGCCAGCCGGGACAGGGTCACCACCGGGGAGCTGTTTTTT
CASRDRVTTGELFF
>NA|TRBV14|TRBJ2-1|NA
TGTGCCAGCAGCCAACTAGGGGTTCACAATGAGCAGTTCTTC
CASSQLGVHNEQFF
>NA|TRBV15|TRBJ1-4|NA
TGTGCCACCAGCAGAGCGAGTGAAAAACTGTTTTTT
CATSRASEKLFF
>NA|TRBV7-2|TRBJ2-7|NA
TGTGCCAGCAGCTTAGCGTACTCCTACGAGCAGTACTTC
CASSLAYSYEQYF
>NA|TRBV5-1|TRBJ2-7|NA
TGCGCCAGCAGCCCGAGGGACGAGCAGTACTTC
CASSPRDEQYF
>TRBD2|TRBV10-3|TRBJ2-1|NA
TGTGCCATCAGAGCAGCGGGGGAGTACAATGAGCAGTTCTTC
CAIRAAGEYNEQFF
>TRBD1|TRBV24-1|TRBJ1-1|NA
TGTGCCACCAGTGATCCCGGGACAGGTGAAGCTTTCTTT
CATSDPGTGEAFF
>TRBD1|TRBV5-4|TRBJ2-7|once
TGTGCCAGCAGCTTCCGGGACAGTGCCTCCTACGAGCAGTACTTC
CASSFRDSASYEQYF
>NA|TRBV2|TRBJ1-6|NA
TGTGCCAGCAGGCTGGACAGTAATTCACCCCTCCACTTT
CASRLDSNSPLHF
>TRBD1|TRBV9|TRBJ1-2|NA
TGTGCCAGCAGCACCGGGACAGAGGCCTATGGCTACACCTTC
CASSTGTEAYGYTF
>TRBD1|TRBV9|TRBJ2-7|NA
TGTGCCAGCAGCCCGGGACAGGCCTCCTCCTACGAGCAGTACTTC
CASSPGQASSYEQYF
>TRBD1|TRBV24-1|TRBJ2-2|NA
TGTGCCACCGGCGACAGGGGGCGTGTCACCGGGGAGCTGTTTTTT
CATGDRGRVTGELFF
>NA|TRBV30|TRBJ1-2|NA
TGTGCCTGGAGTGGGTCGCTCTTCGGTGGTGGCTACACCTTC
CAWSGSLFGGGYTF
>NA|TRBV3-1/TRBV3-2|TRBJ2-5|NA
TGTGCCAGCAGCCAAGTCGGTAAACAGGGATACCAAGAGACCCAGTACTTC
CASSQVGKQGYQETQYF
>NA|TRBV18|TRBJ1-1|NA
TGTGCCAGCTCACTCAGGTCCAGCCCCGAAGCTTTCTTT
CASSLRSSPEAFF
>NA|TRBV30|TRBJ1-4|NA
TGTGCCTGGAGTGTTGAGGCGGCAGCCGAAAAACTGTTTTTT
CAWSVEAAAEKLFF
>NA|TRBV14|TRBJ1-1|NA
TGTGCCAGCAGCCAACAGGAAGATGAAGCTTTCTTT
CASSQQEDEAFF
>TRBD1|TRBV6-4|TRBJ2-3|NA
TGTGCCAGCAGTGCACAGGGGACAGATACGCAGTATTTT
CASSAQGTDTQYF